The 11 T cell receptor beta chains below come from one sample, sequenced in a study of cytomegalovirus exposure and HLA in healthy donors. The primer mix had 60 Vbeta and 13 Jbeta primers. Assay: immunoSEQ multiplex PCR; the TCRdb copy retains only in-frame clones and omits some. In the table there are 110,000 or so clones, nearly 15% of which are singletons. Sequencing was performed on PBMCs. The receptors come from a female donor in good health and CMV-seronegative.

This clone was seen more than once but under ten times. The chain employs TRBV2 and TRBJ2-7, with no clear D. The CDR3 consists of 17 residues. Trimming removed 0 bases from V and 1 base from J, with 16 bases in between. The germline V gene has CDR1 SNHLY and CDR2 FYNNEI. The CDR3 protein is CASSEALERVGSYEQYF. CDR3 sequence (DNA): TGTGCCAGCAGTGAAGCGTTGGAGAGAGTTGGGTCCTACGAGCAGTACTTC.

The DNA of the CDR3 is TGTGCCAGCTCACCCGGACAGGGGAACACTGAAGCTTTCTTT. The encoded protein is CASSPGQGNTEAFF. V usage is TRBV18 and J usage is TRBJ1-1; 8 bases map to TRBD1. From germline, CDR1 is KGHSH and CDR2 LQKENI. The CDR3 runs 14 residues. With V trimmed by 3 bases and J by 1 base, 1 base remained unmatched.

The CDR3 DNA reads as TGCAGCGTGTTCCGGGATGACTATGGCTACACCTTC. This sequence encodes CSVFRDDYGYTF. The chain combines TRBV29-1 with TRBJ1-2, with D uncertain. CDR1 SQVTM and CDR2 ANQGSEA come from the germline V gene. Between the trimmed V and J ends, which lost 6 bases and 3 bases, there was a span of 11 bases. The length of the CDR3 is 12 residues.

The chain uses TRBV7-2 and TRBJ1-1; 7 nucleotides align to TRBD1. The CDR3 spans 14 residues. Germline-derived CDR1 and CDR2 are SGHTA and FQGNSA. J gave up 1 base and V 8 bases, and 7 bases lay outside the gene matches. The CDR3 sequence: CASCLGTANTEAFF. Written as DNA, the CDR3 is TGTGCCAGCTGCCTCGGGACAGCGAACACTGAAGCTTTCTTT.

A few counts support this clone. This rearrangement joins TRBV2 to TRBJ1-2, with D possibly matching TRBD1 (5 bases). There are 15 residues in the CDR3. Germline V CDR1 and CDR2: SNHLY, FYNNEI. V was cut by 6 bases and J by 5 bases, with 19 bases left in between. For the CDR3, the DNA is TGTGCCAGCAGCCCCTGGAAGGGGCGGGGGTATGGCTACACCTTC. Protein product: CASSPWKGRGYGYTF.

The rearrangement links TRBV4-3 to TRBJ1-6; D ambiguous. This CDR3 is built from 16 residues. The V gene's germline CDR1 is LGHNA and CDR2 YSLEER. Trimming stripped 0 bases from V and 8 bases from J, with 14 bases between. CDR3 DNA sequence: TGCGCCAGCAGCCAAGAACGTTGGACGGGGTATTCACCCCTCCACTTT. Translating it yields CASSQERWTGYSPLHF.

This sequence joins TRBV7-2 and TRBJ2-2; D gene uncertain. Germline V gene data show CDR1 as SGHTA and CDR2 as FQGNSA. The V end lost 1 base, the J end lost 6 bases, and 9 bases lay between the germline ends. The CDR3 consists of 14 residues. This CDR3 reads CASSLGPRAGELFF. The CDR3 DNA sequence: TGTGCCAGCAGCTTAGGCCCTCGGGCCGGGGAGCTGTTTTTT. The full variable domain, with the rest looked up from reference TRBV7-2 and TRBJ2-2, is GAGVSQSPSNKVTEKGKDVELRCDPISGHTALYWYRQSLGQGLEFLIYFQGNSAPDKSGLPSDRFSAERTGGSVSTLTIQRTQQEDSAVYLCASSLGPRAGELFFGEGSRLTVL.

The rearrangement links TRBV4-1 to TRBJ2-1; 10 bases align to TRBD2. V was clipped by 1 base and J by 0 bases; unmatched bases: 12. The CDR3 is made up of 20 amino acids. The germline CDR1 and CDR2 sequences are MGHRA and YSYEKL. CDR3 in amino acids: CASSQGSASGGSSSYNEQFF. Here the CDR3 DNA reads TGCGCCAGCAGCCAAGGGTCGGCTAGCGGGGGATCGAGCTCCTACAATGAGCAGTTCTTC.

V and J are TRBV7-6 and TRBJ2-7; 7 bases are a match to TRBD1. The CDR3 loop spans 15 amino acids. V was clipped by 0 bases and J by 3 bases; unmatched bases: 5. The germline CDR1 and CDR2 sequences are SGHVS and FNYEAQ. CDR3 sequence (DNA): TGTGCCAGCAGCTTAGCACAGGGGATTAGCTACGAGCAGTACTTC. It codes for CASSLAQGISYEQYF.

The rearrangement joins TRBV25-1 to TRBJ2-7, with TRBD1 as a possible D gene (6 bases). The CDR3 sequence is 13 residues long. CDR1 MGHDK and CDR2 SYGVNS come from the germline V gene. Trimming cost V 5 bases and J 1 base, with 9 bases left between them. CDR3 sequence: CASSIQGSYEQYF. The CDR3 bases are TGTGCCAGCAGTATTCAGGGGTCCTACGAGCAGTACTTC.

V is TRBV7-3 and J is TRBJ2-1; D is possibly TRBD2 (6 bases). V dropped 5 bases and J dropped 0 bases, with 11 bases sitting between them. The germline CDR1 and CDR2 sequences are SGHTA and FQGTGA. The CDR3 has 15 amino acids. For the CDR3, the DNA is TGTGCCAGCAGCCTTGGGGGGATCTCCTACAATGAGCAGTTCTTC. This gives the protein CASSLGGISYNEQFF. The variable domain in full, completed from reference TRBV7-3 and TRBJ2-1, reads GAGVSQTPSNKVTEKGKYVELRCDPISGHTALYWYRQSLGQGPEFLIYFQGTGAADDSGLPNDRFFAVRPEGSVSTLKIQRTERGDSAVYLCASSLGGISYNEQFFGPGTRLTVL.